Given below is one T cell receptor beta chain in context. As originally analysed: Cell counts per sample came from amplifying reference gene primers. Generated by immunoSEQ multiplex PCR, the TCRdb table keeps only in-frame clones and is missing some. V and J calls and clone size are those listed in that table; D and trimming were worked out from the DNA. Of around 250,000 clones in the sample, over 80% are singletons; the top ten hold 0.85% to 0.9%. Enrollees, 18 to 89 years old, lived in 24 US areas. No more than 2 weeks before study entry, exposed participants had met a case of COVID-19. These data belong to a study of blood T cell repertoires in COVID-19. Whole-study context: PBMCs, B-cell-depleted T cells, or T cells provided the cDNA or gDNA that made up the material.

Germline V gene data show CDR1 as LGHNT and CDR2 as FRNRAP. CDR3 size: 14 residues. V lost 5 bases and J lost 8, with 18 bases in between. The sample taken for sequencing was PBMCs or T cells enriched from blood (not recorded which). The chain has TRBV12-5 and TRBJ1-2; D uncertain. This sequence was found in a man between 50 and 59 years old who had been exposed to COVID-19. The DNA for the CDR3 is TGTGCTAGTGGTGGCAGCTATGTTTCGGGAGGCTACACCTTC. Translated, it gives CASGGSYVSGGYTF.